The T cell receptor (beta chain) under discussion was sequenced for a study of shared clonotypes between healthy human individuals. Findings and limits, study-wide: Against clonotypes common to all four donors, non-shared ones had lower generation probabilities. Since donors were few, the genetic and exposure-history diversity represented was limited. Incompleteness in sorted-subset sequencing, despite large depth, was shown by rarefaction.

Per the germline V gene, CDR1 is MNHEY and CDR2 is SVGAGI. After removal of 6 bases from V and 5 bases from J, the junction contained 9 bases not matched to a gene. This CDR3 spans 15 amino acids. CD45RO-negative, CCR7-selected cells formed the naive CD8 fraction, which excluded terminally differentiated effector memory CD45RA+ cells. The data were produced by immunoSEQ multiplex PCR, yet TCRdb's version contains in-frame clones alone and is incomplete. The sample includes roughly 570,000 clones, 98% of them seen just once. This clone was seen just once. Its antigen is unidentified. The rearrangement links TRBV6-5 to TRBJ2-1; 8 bases align to TRBD2. The sequence derives from a man aged 30-40 years in good health. The sequenced sample consisted of naive CD8+ T cells sorted from blood. The CDR3 spells CASRRVTSEDNEQFF. The CDR3 nucleotides read TGTGCCAGCAGGAGGGTGACTAGCGAAGACAATGAGCAGTTCTTC.